This is a list of T cell receptor beta chains from one sample in a study of OX40 agonist ivuxolimab in advanced cancers. The assay was immunoSEQ multiplex PCR, and TCRdb's table has in-frame clones only and misses some. The sample lists 95,000 to 150,000 clones, about 94% seen once, with approximately 0.15% in the top ten. The material was CD4+ or CD8+ T cells sorted from blood, obtained in a trial of the OX40 agonist ivuxolimab. Receptors originate from an adult with an advanced solid tumor such as melanoma, head and neck, liver or kidney cancer. Both conserved end residues are part of each CDR3. Each record gives: J gene, V gene, D gene, clone size, CDR3 DNA, CDR3 protein. The D gene is left open where the match is weak. Part of the rows lack a size; the others show once, few, many or a class for expanded clones.

J: TRBJ2-6; V: TRBV18; D: NA; size: NA; DNA: TGTGCCAGCTCACCAGGGGACGTCTCTGGGGCCAACGTCCTGACTTTC; CDR3: CASSPGDVSGANVLTF
J: TRBJ1-2; V: TRBV2; D: NA; size: NA; DNA: TGTGCCAGCAGCCTGGGACACTACTATGGCTACACCTTC; CDR3: CASSLGHYYGYTF
J: TRBJ1-2; V: TRBV18; D: NA; size: once; DNA: TGTGCCAGCCCCGGCCCCAAAGGCGAGGGAAAGGGCTACACCTTC; CDR3: CASPGPKGEGKGYTF
J: TRBJ1-2; V: TRBV2; D: TRBD1; size: NA; DNA: TGTGCCAGCAGAGAATATACAGGGGGCGGCTATGGCTACACCTTC; CDR3: CASREYTGGGYGYTF
J: TRBJ2-5; V: TRBV4-3; D: NA; size: NA; DNA: TGCGCCAGCAGCCAAGAGCCCCTTGGGGAGACCCAGTACTTC; CDR3: CASSQEPLGETQYF
J: TRBJ2-1; V: TRBV6-5; D: NA; size: NA; DNA: TGTGCCAGCAGTCGCGAATACAGGGAGAAGCAGTTCTTC; CDR3: CASSREYREKQFF
J: TRBJ1-1; V: TRBV6-6; D: TRBD1; size: NA; DNA: TGTGCCAGCAGTTACTCGGGACAGGGTATCTTAGGAGCTTTCTTT; CDR3: CASSYSGQGILGAFF
J: TRBJ2-2; V: TRBV9; D: TRBD1; size: once; DNA: TGTGCCAGCAGCGTTGGACAGGGGGTTGATAACCCCGGGGAGCTGTTTTTT; CDR3: CASSVGQGVDNPGELFF
J: TRBJ2-7; V: TRBV18; D: NA; size: NA; DNA: TGTGCCAGCTCACCCGGACACGGGTGGGATTACGAGCAGTACTTC; CDR3: CASSPGHGWDYEQYF
J: TRBJ2-7; V: TRBV6-1; D: TRBD1; size: NA; DNA: TGTGCCAGCAGTTCCCGGACAGGAGGCTCCTACGAGCAGTACTTC; CDR3: CASSSRTGGSYEQYF
J: TRBJ2-7; V: TRBV27; D: NA; size: once; DNA: TGTGCCAGCAGTTTTCACTACGAGCAGTACTTC; CDR3: CASSFHYEQYF
J: TRBJ1-2; V: TRBV7-2; D: TRBD1; size: NA; DNA: TGTGCCAGCAGCTTAACTCCGGGACAGGGGGTTGGCTACACCTTC; CDR3: CASSLTPGQGVGYTF
J: TRBJ1-5; V: TRBV2; D: NA; size: NA; DNA: TGTGCCAGCAGTGACATTCGGGCAGCCGGGAGGCAGCCCCAGCATTTT; CDR3: CASSDIRAAGRQPQHF
J: TRBJ1-1; V: TRBV27; D: NA; size: NA; DNA: TGTGCCAGCAGTTTATCAGAGGGGCATAGGACTGAAGCTTTCTTT; CDR3: CASSLSEGHRTEAFF
J: TRBJ2-3; V: TRBV4-3; D: NA; size: NA; DNA: TGCGCCAGCGGGCGGGGAACCCACGATACGCAGTATTTT; CDR3: CASGRGTHDTQYF
J: TRBJ1-2; V: TRBV7-9; D: TRBD1; size: once; DNA: TGTGCCAGCAGCTTTACGACAGGGGGTTTATCAGCTAACTATGGCTACACCTTC; CDR3: CASSFTTGGLSANYGYTF
J: TRBJ1-5; V: TRBV18; D: NA; size: NA; DNA: TGTGCCAGCTCACTTAACGATAATCAGCCCCAGCATTTT; CDR3: CASSLNDNQPQHF
J: TRBJ2-4; V: TRBV5-1; D: NA; size: NA; DNA: TGCGCCAGCAGCTTGGACAGAATAAACATTCAGTACTTC; CDR3: CASSLDRINIQYF
J: TRBJ2-7; V: TRBV5-4; D: NA; size: NA; DNA: TGTGCCAGCAGCTTGGGGCAGGGCCCCTACGAGCAGTACTTC; CDR3: CASSLGQGPYEQYF
J: TRBJ2-7; V: TRBV7-8; D: NA; size: NA; DNA: TGTGCCAGCAGCTCCTTACCGGGACCACGAGGCAGCGAGCAGTACTTC; CDR3: CASSSLPGPRGSEQYF
J: TRBJ1-1; V: TRBV7-2; D: NA; size: once; DNA: TGTGCCAGCAGCTCGTACAGGAACACTGAAGCTTTCTTT; CDR3: CASSSYRNTEAFF
J: TRBJ2-1; V: TRBV7-2; D: NA; size: NA; DNA: TGTGCCAGCAGCTTGGGGATAAGGCGGTTCTTC; CDR3: CASSLGIRRFF
J: TRBJ2-5; V: TRBV11-3; D: TRBD1; size: NA; DNA: TGTGCCAGCAGCCAGGGACAGGGGGTCCTAGAGACCCAGTACTTC; CDR3: CASSQGQGVLETQYF
J: TRBJ2-7; V: TRBV19; D: NA; size: NA; DNA: TGTGCCAGTAGTATCGGACGGACGGGCTCCTACGAGCAGTACTTC; CDR3: CASSIGRTGSYEQYF
J: TRBJ2-7; V: TRBV10-3; D: NA; size: NA; DNA: TGTGCCATCCTATCAGCTACCGCCTACGAGCAGTACTTC; CDR3: CAILSATAYEQYF
J: TRBJ2-2; V: TRBV7-9; D: TRBD1; size: NA; DNA: TGTGCCTGGGACAGGGTAGGCACCGGGGAGCTGTTTTTT; CDR3: CAWDRVGTGELFF